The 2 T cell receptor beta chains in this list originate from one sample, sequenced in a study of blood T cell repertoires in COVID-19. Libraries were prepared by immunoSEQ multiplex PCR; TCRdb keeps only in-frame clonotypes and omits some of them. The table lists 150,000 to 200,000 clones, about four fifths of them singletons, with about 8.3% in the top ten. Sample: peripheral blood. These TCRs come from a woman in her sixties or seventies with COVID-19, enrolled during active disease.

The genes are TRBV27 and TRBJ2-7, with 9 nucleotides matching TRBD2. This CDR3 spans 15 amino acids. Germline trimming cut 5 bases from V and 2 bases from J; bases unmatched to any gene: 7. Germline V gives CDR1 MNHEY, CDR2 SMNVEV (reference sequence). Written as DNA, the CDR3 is TGTGCCAGCAGTGGTAGCGGGAGAGGGGCCTACGAGCAGTACTTC. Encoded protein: CASSGSGRGAYEQYF.

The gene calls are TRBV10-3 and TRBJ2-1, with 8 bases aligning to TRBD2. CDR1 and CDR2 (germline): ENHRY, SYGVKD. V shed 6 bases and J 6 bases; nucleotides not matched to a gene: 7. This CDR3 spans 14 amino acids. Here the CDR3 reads CAIRTGREGNEQFF. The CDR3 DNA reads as TGTGCCATCAGGACTGGACGGGAGGGCAATGAGCAGTTCTTC.